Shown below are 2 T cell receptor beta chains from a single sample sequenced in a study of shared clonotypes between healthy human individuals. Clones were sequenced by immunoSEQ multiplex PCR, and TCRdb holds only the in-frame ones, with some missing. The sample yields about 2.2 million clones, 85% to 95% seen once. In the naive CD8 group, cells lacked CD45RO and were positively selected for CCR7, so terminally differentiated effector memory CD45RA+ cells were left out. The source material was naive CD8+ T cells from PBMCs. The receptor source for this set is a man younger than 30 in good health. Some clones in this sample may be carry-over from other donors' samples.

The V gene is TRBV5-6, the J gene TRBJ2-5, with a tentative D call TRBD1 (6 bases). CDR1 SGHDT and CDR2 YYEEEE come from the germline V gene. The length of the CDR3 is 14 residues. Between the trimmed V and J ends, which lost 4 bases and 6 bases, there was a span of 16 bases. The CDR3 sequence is CASSRGGQGKTQYF. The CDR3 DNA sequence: TGTGCCAGCAGCCGCGGCGGGCAGGGGAAGACCCAGTACTTC.

The CDR3 spells CASSESVSLRTEAFF. CDR3 DNA sequence: TGCGCCAGCAGTGAGTCGGTCTCACTGAGGACTGAAGCTTTCTTT. The chain has TRBV10-1 and TRBJ1-1; no definite D call. The CDR3 is made up of 15 amino acids. Germline CDR1 and CDR2: WNHNN and SYGVQD (reference sequence). V lost 0 bases to trimming and J lost 5 bases, with 13 bases between them.